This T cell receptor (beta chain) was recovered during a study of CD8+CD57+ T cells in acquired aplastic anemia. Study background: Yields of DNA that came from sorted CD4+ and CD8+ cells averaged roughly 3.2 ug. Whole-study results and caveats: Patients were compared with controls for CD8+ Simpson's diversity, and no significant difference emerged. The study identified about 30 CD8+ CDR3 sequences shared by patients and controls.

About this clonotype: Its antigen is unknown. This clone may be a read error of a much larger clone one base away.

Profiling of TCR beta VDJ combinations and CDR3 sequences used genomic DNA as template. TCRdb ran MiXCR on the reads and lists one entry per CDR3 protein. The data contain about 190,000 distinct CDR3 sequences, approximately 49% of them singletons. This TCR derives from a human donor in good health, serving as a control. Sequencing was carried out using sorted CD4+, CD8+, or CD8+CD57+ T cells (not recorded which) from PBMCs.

CDR3 amino acids: CASGVSGSRSNEQFF. CDR3 DNA: TGTGCCAGCGGTGTGAGCGGGTCCCGAAGCAATGAGCAGTTCTTC. V gene TRBV2 combines with J gene TRBJ2-1; tentatively, D is TRBD2 (6 bases). Germline CDR1 reads SNHLY; CDR2 reads FYNNEI. The V end lost 8 bases, the J end lost 6 bases, and 20 bases lay between the germline ends. This CDR3 has 15 amino acids.